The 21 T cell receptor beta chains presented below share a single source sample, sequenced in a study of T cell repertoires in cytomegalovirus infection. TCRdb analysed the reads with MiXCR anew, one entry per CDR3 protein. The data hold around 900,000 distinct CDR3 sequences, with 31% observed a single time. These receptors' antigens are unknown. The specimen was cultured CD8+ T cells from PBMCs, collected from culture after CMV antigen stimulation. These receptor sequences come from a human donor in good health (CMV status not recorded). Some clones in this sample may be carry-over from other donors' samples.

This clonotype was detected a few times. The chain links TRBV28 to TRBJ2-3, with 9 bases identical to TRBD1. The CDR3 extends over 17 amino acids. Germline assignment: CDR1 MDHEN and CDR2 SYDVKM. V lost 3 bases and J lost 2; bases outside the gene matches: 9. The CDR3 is CASSLSLGTGYTDTQYF. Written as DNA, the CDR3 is TGTGCCAGCAGTTTGTCCCTGGGGACAGGGTACACAGATACGCAGTATTTT.

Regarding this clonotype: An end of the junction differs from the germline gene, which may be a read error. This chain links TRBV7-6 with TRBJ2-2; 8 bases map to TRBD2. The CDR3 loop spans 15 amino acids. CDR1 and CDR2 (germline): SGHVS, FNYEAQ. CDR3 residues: CASSPGLDGTGKLFF. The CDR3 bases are TGTGCCAGCAGCCCGGGACTAGATGGCACCGGGAAGCTGTTTTTT.

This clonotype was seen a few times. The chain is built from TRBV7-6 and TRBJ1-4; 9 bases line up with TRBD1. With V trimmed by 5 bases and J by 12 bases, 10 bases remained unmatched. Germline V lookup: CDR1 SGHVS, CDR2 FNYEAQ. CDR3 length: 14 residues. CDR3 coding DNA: TGTGCCAGCAGCCTGGGACAGGGACCTGTAGAACTGTTTTTT. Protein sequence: CASSLGQGPVELFF.

The CDR3 region has the DNA TGTGCCAGCAGCTCCGACAGGGTGAGCAATCAGCCCCAGCATTTT. Translating gives CASSSDRVSNQPQHF. The chain is built from TRBV7-9 and TRBJ1-5; 7 bases are a match to TRBD1. V lost 4 bases to trimming and J lost 1 base; unmatched junction nucleotides: 4. The CDR3 covers 15 residues. Germline CDR1 reads SEHNR; CDR2 reads FQNEAQ (reference sequence).

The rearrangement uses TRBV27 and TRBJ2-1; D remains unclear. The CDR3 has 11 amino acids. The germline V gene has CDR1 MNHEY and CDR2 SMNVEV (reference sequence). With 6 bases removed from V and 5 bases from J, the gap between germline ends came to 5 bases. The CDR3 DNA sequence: TGTGCCAGCAGCAAGAACAATGAGCAGTTCTTC. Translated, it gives CASSKNNEQFF.

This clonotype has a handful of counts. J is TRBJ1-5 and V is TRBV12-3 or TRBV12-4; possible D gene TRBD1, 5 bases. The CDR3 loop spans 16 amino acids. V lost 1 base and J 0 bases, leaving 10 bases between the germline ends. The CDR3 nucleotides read TGTGCCAGCAGTTTAGGGACACATTATAGCAATCAGCCCCAGCATTTT. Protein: CASSLGTHYSNQPQHF.

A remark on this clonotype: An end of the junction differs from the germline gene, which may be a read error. CDR3 in DNA: TGCGCCAGCACCCCCCCGGGACCTGGGGACACTGAAGCTTTCTTT. Amino acids: CASTPPGPGDTEAFF. This sequence joins TRBV7-4 and TRBJ1-1; a possible D gene is TRBD1 (5 bases). The V gene's germline CDR1 is SGHVT and CDR2 SQSDAQ. CDR3 length: 15 amino acids.

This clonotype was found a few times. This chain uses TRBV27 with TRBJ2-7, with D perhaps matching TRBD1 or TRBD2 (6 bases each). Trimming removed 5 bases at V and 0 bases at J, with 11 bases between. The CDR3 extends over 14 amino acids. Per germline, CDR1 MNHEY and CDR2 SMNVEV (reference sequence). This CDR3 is CASSPRGVSYEQYF. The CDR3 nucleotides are TGTGCCAGCAGTCCTAGGGGGGTCTCCTACGAGCAGTACTTC.

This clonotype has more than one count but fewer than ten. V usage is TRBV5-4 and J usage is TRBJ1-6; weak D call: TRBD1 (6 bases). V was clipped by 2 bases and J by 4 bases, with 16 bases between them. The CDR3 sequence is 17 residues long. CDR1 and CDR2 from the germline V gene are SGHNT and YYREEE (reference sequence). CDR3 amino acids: CASSFGRDTSYNSPLHF. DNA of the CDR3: TGTGCCAGCAGCTTCGGGAGGGACACCTCGTATAATTCACCCCTCCACTTT.

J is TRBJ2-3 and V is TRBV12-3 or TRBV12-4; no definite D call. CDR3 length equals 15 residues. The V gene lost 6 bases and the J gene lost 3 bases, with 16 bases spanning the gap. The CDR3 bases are TGTGCCAGCAGGCCCGGACGATTTTCAACAGATACGCAGTATTTT. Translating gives CASRPGRFSTDTQYF.

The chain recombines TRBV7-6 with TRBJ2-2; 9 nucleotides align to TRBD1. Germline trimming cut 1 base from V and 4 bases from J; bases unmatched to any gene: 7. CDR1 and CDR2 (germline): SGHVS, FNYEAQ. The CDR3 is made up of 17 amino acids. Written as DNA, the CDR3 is TGTGCCAGCAGCTTAGGGGGCCTACAGGGGGCCACCGGGGAGCTGTTTTTT. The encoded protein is CASSLGGLQGATGELFF.

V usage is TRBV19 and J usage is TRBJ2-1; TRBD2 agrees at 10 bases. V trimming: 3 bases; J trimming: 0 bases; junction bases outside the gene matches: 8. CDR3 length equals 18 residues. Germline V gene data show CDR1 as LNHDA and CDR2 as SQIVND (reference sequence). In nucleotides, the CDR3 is TGTGCCAGTAGTATCGCTAGCGGGGGCCTCAGCTCCTACAATGAGCAGTTCTTC. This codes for CASSIASGGLSSYNEQFF.

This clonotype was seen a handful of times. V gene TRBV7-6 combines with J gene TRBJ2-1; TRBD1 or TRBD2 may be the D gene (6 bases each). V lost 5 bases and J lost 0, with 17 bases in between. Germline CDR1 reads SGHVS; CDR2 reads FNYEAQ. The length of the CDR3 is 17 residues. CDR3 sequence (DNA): TGTGCCAGCAGCCAAGGGGGGCCCAGGGTCTCCTACAATGAGCAGTTCTTC. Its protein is CASSQGGPRVSYNEQFF.

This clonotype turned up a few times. CDR3 loop: CASSSTGSLGYTF. CDR3 in DNA: TGTGCCAGCAGCTCTACAGGGTCCTTAGGCTACACCTTC. The chain combines TRBV7-9 with TRBJ1-2; D might be TRBD1 (6 bases). This CDR3 spans 13 amino acids. The V end lost 4 bases, the J end lost 8 bases, and 14 bases lay between the germline ends. The germline CDR1 and CDR2 sequences are SEHNR and FQNEAQ (reference sequence).

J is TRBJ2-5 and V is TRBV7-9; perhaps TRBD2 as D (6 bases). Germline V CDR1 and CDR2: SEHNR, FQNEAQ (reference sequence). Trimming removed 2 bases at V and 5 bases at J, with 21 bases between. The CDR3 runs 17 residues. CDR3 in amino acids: CASSLFGRGPGGETQYF. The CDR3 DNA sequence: TGTGCCAGCAGCTTATTCGGTAGGGGTCCCGGAGGGGAGACCCAGTACTTC.

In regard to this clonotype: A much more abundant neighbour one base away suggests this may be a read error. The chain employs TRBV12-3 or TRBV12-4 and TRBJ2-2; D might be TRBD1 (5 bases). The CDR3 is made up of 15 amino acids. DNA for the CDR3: TGTTCCAGCAGTTATACCGACAGCCACACCGGGGAGCTGTTTTTT. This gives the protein CSSSYTDSHTGELFF.

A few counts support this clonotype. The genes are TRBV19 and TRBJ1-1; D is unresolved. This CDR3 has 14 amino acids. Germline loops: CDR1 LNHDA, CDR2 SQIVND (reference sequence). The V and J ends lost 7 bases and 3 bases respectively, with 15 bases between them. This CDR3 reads CASNPVGRDTEAFF. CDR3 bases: TGTGCCAGTAACCCCGTGGGCCGCGACACTGAAGCTTTCTTT. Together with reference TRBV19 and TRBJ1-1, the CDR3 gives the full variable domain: DGGITQSPKYLFRKEGQNVTLSCEQNLNHDAMYWYRQDPGQGLRLIYYSQIVNDFQKGDIAEGYSVSREKKESFPLTVTSAQKNPTAFYLCASNPVGRDTEAFFGQGTRLTVV.

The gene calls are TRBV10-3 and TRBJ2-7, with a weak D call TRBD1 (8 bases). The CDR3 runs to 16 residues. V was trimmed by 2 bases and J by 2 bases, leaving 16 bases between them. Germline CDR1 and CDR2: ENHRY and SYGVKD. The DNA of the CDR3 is TGTGCCATCAGTGAGCTGGCGGGGGACAGGACCTACGAGCAGTACTTC. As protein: CAISELAGDRTYEQYF.

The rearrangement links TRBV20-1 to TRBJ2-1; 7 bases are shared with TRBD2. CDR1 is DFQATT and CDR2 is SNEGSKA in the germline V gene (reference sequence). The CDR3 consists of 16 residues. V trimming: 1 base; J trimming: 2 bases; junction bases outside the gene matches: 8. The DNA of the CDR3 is TGCAGTGCTAGAGGGGAGCGGGGACCCACCTACAATGAGCAGTTCTTC. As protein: CSARGERGPTYNEQFF.

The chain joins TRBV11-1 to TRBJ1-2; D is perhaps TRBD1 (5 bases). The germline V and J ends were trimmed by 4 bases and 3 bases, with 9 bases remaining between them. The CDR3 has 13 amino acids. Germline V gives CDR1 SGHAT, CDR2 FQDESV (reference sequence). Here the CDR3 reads CASSSGDDYGYTF. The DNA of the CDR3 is TGTGCCAGCAGCTCGGGGGACGACTATGGCTACACCTTC.

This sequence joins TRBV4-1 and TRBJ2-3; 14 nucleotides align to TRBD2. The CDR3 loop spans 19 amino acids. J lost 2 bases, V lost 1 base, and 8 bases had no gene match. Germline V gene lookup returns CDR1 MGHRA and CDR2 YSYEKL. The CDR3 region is CASSQVGGLAGGHTDTQYF. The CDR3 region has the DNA TGCGCCAGCAGCCAAGTCGGAGGACTAGCGGGGGGCCACACAGATACGCAGTATTTT.